The entry that follows covers one T cell receptor beta chain sequence. Libraries were prepared by immunoSEQ multiplex PCR; TCRdb keeps only in-frame clonotypes and omits some of them. The profile shows a few hundred thousand clones, roughly nine tenths of them singletons. The sample is drawn from a study of blood T cell repertoires in COVID-19. For the study at large: COVID-19 samples, acute and convalescent, were from the United States, Italy and Spain.

Germline V CDR1 and CDR2: SEHNR, FQNEAQ (reference sequence). The CDR3 is made up of 13 amino acids. V lost 5 bases and J lost 4, with 11 bases in between. Material for sequencing was PBMCs or T cells enriched from blood (not recorded which). The chain combines TRBV7-9 with TRBJ1-2, with D perhaps matching TRBD1 (5 bases). This clonotype originated in a woman aged 40 to 50 who had been exposed to COVID-19. CDR3 nucleotide sequence: TGTGCCAGCAGCCCCGCGACAGCCTATGGCTACACCTTC. Translating gives CASSPATAYGYTF.